This entry describes one T cell receptor beta chain. Its antigen is unknown. The sample comes from a study of T cell responses to AZD1222 COVID-19 vaccine. The CDR3 loop spans 17 amino acids. Germline CDR1 is LNHDA and CDR2 is SQIVND (reference sequence). Deletions cut 7 bases from V and 0 bases from J, with 19 bases between. Study conclusions and caveats: Spike was spanned by vaccine-associated CD4 TCRs, which were dominant at 160-218 and 743-854. Females made up more of the donors, who were largely white British, and clonal diversity may have come out too low. Only five to seven AZD1222 recipients were seropositive at baseline. Repertoires were obtained solely post-peak T cell response.

Repertoires were generated with immunoSEQ multiplex PCR, while TCRdb's copy carries only in-frame clones and drops some. In the table there are around 180,000 clones, 75% to 90% of which are singletons. Specimen: peripheral blood, collected on day 0 of AZD1222 vaccination. V usage is TRBV19 and J usage is TRBJ1-3; TRBD1 might be the D (6 bases). The source is an adult in good health. The CDR3 spells CASTLRLTGFSGNTIYF. The CDR3 DNA sequence: TGTGCCAGTACCCTTAGATTGACAGGCTTCTCTGGAAACACCATATATTTT. Using reference TRBV19 and TRBJ1-3 for the parts outside the CDR3, the full variable domain is DGGITQSPKYLFRKEGQNVTLSCEQNLNHDAMYWYRQDPGQGLRLIYYSQIVNDFQKGDIAEGYSVSREKKESFPLTVTSAQKNPTAFYLCASTLRLTGFSGNTIYFGEGSWLTVV.